A single sample is the source of the 9 T cell receptor beta chains below, sequenced in a study of Graves' ophthalmopathy and Graves' hyperthyroidism (dated by TCRdb to the late 2010s). Sequencing relied on an Illumina HiSeq 2000. For repertoire sequencing, TCR beta CDR3 regions were amplified from RNA transcripts. The first round was an RT-PCR using HTBI primers with the Qiagen OneStep RT-PCR kit, and this first round was followed by a second-round multiplex PCR, then size selection and purification. Using fastp at Q25 and MiXCR, TCRdb reprocessed the public reads and kept productive beta chains. One record per CDR3 amino acid sequence lists the most common genes and DNA. The table for this sample lists approximately 480,000 distinct CDR3 sequences; about 15% of them were counted only once. The ten largest clones represent roughly 10% of the sample. The source material was blood. All receptors derive from a woman in her 30s with Graves' ophthalmopathy. Donor details come from another sample of the same person, matched by shared clones.

This clonotype was observed at least ten times. This rearrangement joins TRBV6-5 to TRBJ2-5; 8 bases map to TRBD2. Germline trimming cut 5 bases from V and 1 base from J; bases unmatched to any gene: 6. The germline gives CDR1 MNHEY, CDR2 SVGAGI. The CDR3 contains 15 residues. In DNA form, the CDR3 reads TGTGCCAGCAGTCCGACGGGGGGGATCCAAGAGACCCAGTACTTC. Translation: CASSPTGGIQETQYF.

This clonotype was counted at least ten times. The DNA for the CDR3 is TGTGCCAGCAGCCCACCGGGAGGGCGGCCTGAAGCTTTCTTT. Translating it yields CASSPPGGRPEAFF. The chain recombines TRBV28 with TRBJ1-1; D remains ambiguous. V gave up 6 bases and J gave up 6 bases, with 17 bases separating them. The CDR3 totals 14 residues. Looked up from germline, CDR1 is MDHEN and CDR2 is SYDVKM.

This clonotype occurred many times. The chain uses TRBV6-2 or TRBV6-3 and TRBJ2-7; D call uncertain. The germline V gene encodes CDR1 MNHEY and CDR2 SVGEGT. V was shortened by 11 bases and J by 2 bases, with 13 bases between the two germline ends. The length of the CDR3 is 12 residues. CDR3 nucleotide sequence: TGTGCCGTAAGGACCGGAACCTACGAGCAGTACTTC. This translates into CAVRTGTYEQYF.

To note about this clonotype: A read error may explain this, as a much larger clone is one base away. The V gene is TRBV5-1, the J gene TRBJ1-2, with D possibly TRBD1 on 5 matching bases. CDR1 and CDR2 from the germline V gene are SGHRS and YFSETQ. This CDR3 has 13 amino acids. CDR3 loop: CACSSQGPQGYTF. The DNA for the CDR3 is TGCGCCTGCAGTTCGCAGGGACCTCAAGGCTACACCTTC.

In this sample, this clonotype turned up many times. The chain combines TRBV28 with TRBJ1-6; D is uncertain. In germline, CDR1 is MDHEN, CDR2 SYDVKM. The CDR3 contains 16 residues. The V and J ends lost 2 bases and 0 bases respectively, with 8 bases between them. The CDR3 DNA sequence: TGTGCCAGCAGTTTACCAGAGAGCTCCTATAATTCACCCCTCCACTTT. Translation: CASSLPESSYNSPLHF.

This clonotype was recorded many times. The chain recombines TRBV6-1 with TRBJ2-4; 9 bases match TRBD2. V shed 1 base and J 2 bases; nucleotides not matched to a gene: 18. Germline assignment: CDR1 MNHNS and CDR2 SASEGT. There are 21 residues in the CDR3. The CDR3 reads CASSEGLSGRGTIFTKNIQYF. In DNA, the CDR3 is TGTGCCAGCAGTGAAGGGCTTAGCGGGAGAGGGACCATTTTTACCAAAAACATTCAGTACTTC.

The genes are TRBV12-5 and TRBJ1-1; D unresolved. Germline CDR1 and CDR2: LGHNT and FRNRAP. The length of the CDR3 is 13 residues. V gave up 5 bases and J gave up 4 bases, with 11 bases separating them. CDR3 coding DNA: TGTGCTAGTGGTCAGGAGCTAGGCACTGAAGCTTTCTTT. Residues: CASGQELGTEAFF.

In this sample, this clonotype turned up a few times. The gene calls are TRBV25-1 and TRBJ2-7; 10 bases fit TRBD2. This CDR3 region has 14 residues. Germline-derived CDR1 and CDR2 are MGHDK and SYGVNS. The ends lost 6 bases at V and 6 bases at J; junction bases unmatched: 8. As DNA, the CDR3 is TGTGCCAGCAGCCTACCGGGACTAGCGTCCGAGCAGTACTTC. This encodes CASSLPGLASEQYF.

This clonotype appeared many times. This chain connects TRBV20-1 to TRBJ2-7, with a possible D match to TRBD1 (6 bases). The CDR3 length is 14 residues. Looked up from germline, CDR1 is DFQATT and CDR2 is SNEGSKA (reference sequence). V lost 0 bases and J 0 bases, leaving 9 bases between the germline ends. The CDR3 DNA reads TGCAGTGCTAGAGACACAGGGAGCTCCTACGAGCAGTACTTC. Its translation: CSARDTGSSYEQYF.